Below, one TCR beta chain is given with its context. The antigen is unknown. This entry belongs to a study of CD8 T cells in Susac syndrome. Study conclusions and caveats: The study's TCR sequencing and HLA analysis covered a relatively small number of individuals, and the study acknowledged this.

Germline V lookup: CDR1 SGHTA, CDR2 FQGNSA. The V gene lost 2 bases and the J gene lost 2 bases, with 11 bases spanning the gap. The CDR3 has 15 residues. With random hexamers, roughly 0.45 to 1 ug RNA was reverse transcribed. TCRdb independently ran MiXCR on the immunoSEQ multiplex PCR reads; one entry per CDR3 protein. The sample consists of 400,000 or so distinct CDR3 sequences, about 85% of them appearing once. This receptor was obtained from a human donor with multiple sclerosis. The chain couples TRBV7-2 to TRBJ2-3; unclear D gene. The sequencing input was CD8+ T cells from PBMCs. The DNA for the CDR3 is TGTGCCAGCAGCTTAAGGGCTAGGACCACAGATACGCAGTATTTT. Its protein product is CASSLRARTTDTQYF.